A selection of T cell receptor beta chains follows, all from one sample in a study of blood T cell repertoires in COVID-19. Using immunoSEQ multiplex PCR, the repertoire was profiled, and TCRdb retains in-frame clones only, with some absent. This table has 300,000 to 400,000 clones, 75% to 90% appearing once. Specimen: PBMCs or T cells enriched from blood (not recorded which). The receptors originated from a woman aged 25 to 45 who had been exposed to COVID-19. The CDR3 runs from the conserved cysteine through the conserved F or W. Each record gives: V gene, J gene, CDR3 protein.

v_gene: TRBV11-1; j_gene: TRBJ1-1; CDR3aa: CASSLIQGADTEAFF
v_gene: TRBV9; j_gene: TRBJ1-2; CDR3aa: CASSLDYSHGYTF
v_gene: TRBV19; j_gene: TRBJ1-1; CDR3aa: CASSLGGKNTEAFF
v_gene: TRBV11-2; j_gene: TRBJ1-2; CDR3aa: CASTDRDSHGYTF
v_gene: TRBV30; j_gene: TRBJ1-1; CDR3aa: CAWSASFIPEAFF
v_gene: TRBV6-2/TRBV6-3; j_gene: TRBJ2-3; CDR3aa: CASSYGSGEWTDTQYF
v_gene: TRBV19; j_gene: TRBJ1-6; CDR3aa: CASSIFTGWNSPLHF
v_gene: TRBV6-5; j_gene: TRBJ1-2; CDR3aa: CASSPMATGNYGYTF
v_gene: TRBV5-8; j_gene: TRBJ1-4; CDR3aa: CASTAGQGSTNEKLFF
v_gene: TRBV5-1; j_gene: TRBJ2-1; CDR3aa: CASSLGAGGTYTEQFF
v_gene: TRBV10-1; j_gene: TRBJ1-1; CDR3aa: CASSESGQGTTEAFF
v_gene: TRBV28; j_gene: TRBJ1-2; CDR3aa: CASRGAAGAGYTF
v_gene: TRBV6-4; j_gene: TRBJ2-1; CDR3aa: CASSVILSSYNEQFF
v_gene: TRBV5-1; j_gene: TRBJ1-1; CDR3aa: CASSLTGLNTEAFF
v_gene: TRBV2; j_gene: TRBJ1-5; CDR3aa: CASSLDSYSNQPQHF
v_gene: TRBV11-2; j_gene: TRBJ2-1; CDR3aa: CASSAGAIPYNEQFF
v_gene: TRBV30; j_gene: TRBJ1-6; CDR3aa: CAWMMGPLNSPLHF
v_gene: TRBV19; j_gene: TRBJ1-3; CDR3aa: CASRTDSSGNTIYF
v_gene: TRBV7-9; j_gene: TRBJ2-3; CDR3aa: CASSPEGTSGSDTQYF
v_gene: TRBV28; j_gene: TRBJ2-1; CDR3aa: CASSLAVYNEQFF
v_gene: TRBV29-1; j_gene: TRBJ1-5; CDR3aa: CSAGTGNSNQPQHF
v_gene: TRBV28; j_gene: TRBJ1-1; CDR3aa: CASSGTGVNTEAFF
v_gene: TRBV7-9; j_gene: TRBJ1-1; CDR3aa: CASSLVLGREAFF
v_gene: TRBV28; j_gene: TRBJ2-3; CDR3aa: CASSIVAGGPGTDTQYF
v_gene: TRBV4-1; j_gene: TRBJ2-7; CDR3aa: CASSQGFDSAYEQYF
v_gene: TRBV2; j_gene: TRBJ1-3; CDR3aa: CASRIGSVGNTIYF
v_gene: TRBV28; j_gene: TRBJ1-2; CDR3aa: CASSGGYGYTF
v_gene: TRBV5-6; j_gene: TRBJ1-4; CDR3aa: CASSLTGEPGKLFF
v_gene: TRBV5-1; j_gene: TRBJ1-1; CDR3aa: CASSLVSGGRMNTEAFF
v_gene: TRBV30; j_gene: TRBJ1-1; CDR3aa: CACTRVLNTEAFF
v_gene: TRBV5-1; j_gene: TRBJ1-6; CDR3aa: CASSLDPRGLNSPLHF
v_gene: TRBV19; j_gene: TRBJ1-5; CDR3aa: CASSTTGGISNQPQHF
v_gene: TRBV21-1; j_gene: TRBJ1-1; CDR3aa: CASSPRVQGAFF
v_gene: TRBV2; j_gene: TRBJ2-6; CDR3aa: CASSETSGPTKAF
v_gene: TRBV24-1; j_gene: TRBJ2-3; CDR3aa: CATSDFDRGRTDTQYF
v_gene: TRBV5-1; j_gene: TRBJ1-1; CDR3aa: CASSSTGQGVNTEAFF
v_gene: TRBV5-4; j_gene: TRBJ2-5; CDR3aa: CASSLLAAETQYF
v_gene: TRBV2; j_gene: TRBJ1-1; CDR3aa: CASSGQTEGTEAFF
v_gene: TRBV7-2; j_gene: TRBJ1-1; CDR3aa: CASSLAGAPTEAFF
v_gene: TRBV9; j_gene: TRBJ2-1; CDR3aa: CASSKGALLKNTYNEQFF
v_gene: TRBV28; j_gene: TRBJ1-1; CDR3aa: CASSLDSPGGENTEAFF
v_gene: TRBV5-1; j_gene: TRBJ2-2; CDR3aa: CASRGTVNTGELFF
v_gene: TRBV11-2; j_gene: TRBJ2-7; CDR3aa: CASSHAASGDYEQYF
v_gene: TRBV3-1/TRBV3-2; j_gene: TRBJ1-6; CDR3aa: CASSQDPSREGSPLHF
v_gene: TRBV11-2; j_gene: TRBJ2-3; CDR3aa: CASSAFSGSDTQYF
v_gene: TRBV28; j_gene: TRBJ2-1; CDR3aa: CASSVDTGTSGFYNEQFF
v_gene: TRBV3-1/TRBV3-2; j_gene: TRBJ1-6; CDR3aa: CASSLRTGAGNSPLHF
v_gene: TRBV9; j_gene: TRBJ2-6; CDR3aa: CASSAVGGSGANVLTF
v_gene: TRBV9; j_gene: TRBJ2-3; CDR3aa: CASSTRASGGFTQYF
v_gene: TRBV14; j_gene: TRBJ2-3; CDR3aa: CASSQDIAGGTNTQYF